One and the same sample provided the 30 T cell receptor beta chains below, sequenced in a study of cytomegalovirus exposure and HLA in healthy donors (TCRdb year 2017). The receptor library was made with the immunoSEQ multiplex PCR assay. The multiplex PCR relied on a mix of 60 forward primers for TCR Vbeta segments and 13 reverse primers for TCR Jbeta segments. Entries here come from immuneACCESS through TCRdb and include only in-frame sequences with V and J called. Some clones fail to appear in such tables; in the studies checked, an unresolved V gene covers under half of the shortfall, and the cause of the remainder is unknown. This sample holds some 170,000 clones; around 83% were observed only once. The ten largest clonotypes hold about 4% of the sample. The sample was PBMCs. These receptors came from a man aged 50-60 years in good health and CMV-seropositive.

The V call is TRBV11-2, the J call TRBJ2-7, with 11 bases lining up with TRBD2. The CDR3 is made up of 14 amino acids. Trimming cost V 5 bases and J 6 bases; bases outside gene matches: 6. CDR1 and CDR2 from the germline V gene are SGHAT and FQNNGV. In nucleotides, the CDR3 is TGTGCCAGCAGCCGTACTAGCGGGAGCATCGAGCAGTACTTC. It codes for CASSRTSGSIEQYF.

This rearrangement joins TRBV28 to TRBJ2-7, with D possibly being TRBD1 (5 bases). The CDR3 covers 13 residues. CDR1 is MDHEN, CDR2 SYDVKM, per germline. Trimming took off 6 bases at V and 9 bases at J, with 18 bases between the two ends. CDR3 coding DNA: TGTGCCAGCAGCCTAACAGGTCCCCCACGGCAGTACTTC. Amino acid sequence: CASSLTGPPRQYF.

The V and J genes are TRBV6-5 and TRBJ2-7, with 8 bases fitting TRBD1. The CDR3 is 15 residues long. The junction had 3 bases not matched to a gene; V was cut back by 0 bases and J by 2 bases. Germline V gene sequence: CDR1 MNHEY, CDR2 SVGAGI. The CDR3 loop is CASSYSMTGAYEQYF. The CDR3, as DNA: TGTGCCAGCAGTTACTCGATGACAGGGGCCTACGAGCAGTACTTC.

The CDR3 reads CASSQDNAGHNEQFF. CDR3 coding DNA: TGCGCCAGCAGCCAAGATAATGCAGGTCACAATGAGCAGTTCTTC. The chain uses TRBV4-3 and TRBJ2-1; no clear D. This CDR3 is 15 amino acids long. V was trimmed by 0 bases and J by 5 bases, leaving 11 bases between them. Germline loops: CDR1 LGHNA, CDR2 YSLEER.

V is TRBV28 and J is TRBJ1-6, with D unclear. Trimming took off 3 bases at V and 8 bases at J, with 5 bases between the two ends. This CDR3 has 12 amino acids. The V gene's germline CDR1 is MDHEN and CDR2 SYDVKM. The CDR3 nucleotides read TGTGCCAGCAGTTTCCCGGATTCACCCCTCCACTTT. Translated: CASSFPDSPLHF.

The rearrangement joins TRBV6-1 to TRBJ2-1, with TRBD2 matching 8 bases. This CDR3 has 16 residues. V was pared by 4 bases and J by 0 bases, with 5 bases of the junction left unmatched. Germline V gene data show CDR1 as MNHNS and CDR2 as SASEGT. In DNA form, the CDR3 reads TGTGCCAGCAGTGTAATAGCGGGAAGCTCCTACAATGAGCAGTTCTTC. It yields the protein CASSVIAGSSYNEQFF.

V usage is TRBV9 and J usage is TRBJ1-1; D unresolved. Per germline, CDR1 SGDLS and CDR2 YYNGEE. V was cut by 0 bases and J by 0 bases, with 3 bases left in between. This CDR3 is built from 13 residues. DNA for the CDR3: TGTGCCAGCAGCGTAGCGGTGAACACTGAAGCTTTCTTT. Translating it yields CASSVAVNTEAFF.

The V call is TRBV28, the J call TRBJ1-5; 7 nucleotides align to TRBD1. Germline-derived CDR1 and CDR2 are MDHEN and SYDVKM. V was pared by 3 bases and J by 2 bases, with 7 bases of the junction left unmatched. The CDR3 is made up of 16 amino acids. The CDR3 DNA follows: TGTGCCAGCAGTTTTTACAGGGGAGTTGGCAATCAGCCCCAGCATTTT. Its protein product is CASSFYRGVGNQPQHF. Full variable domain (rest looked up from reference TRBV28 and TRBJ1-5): DVKVTQSSRYLVKRTGEKVFLECVQDMDHENMFWYRQDPGLGLRLIYFSYDVKMKEKGDIPEGYSVSREKKERFSLILESASTNQTSMYLCASSFYRGVGNQPQHFGDGTRLSIL.

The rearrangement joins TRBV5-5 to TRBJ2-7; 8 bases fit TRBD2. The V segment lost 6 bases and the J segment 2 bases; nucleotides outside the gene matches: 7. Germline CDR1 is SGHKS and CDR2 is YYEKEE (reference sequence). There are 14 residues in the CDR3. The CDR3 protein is CASTPGGGAYEQYF. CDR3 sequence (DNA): TGTGCCAGCACCCCGGGAGGGGGGGCCTACGAGCAGTACTTC.

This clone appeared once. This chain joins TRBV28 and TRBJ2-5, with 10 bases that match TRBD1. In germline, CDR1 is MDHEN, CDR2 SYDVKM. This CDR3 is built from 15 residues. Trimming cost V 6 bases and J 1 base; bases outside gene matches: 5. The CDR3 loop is CASSLDRGRQETQYF. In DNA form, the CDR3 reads TGTGCCAGCAGCCTTGACAGGGGGCGCCAAGAGACCCAGTACTTC. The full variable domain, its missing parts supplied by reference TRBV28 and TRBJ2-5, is DVKVTQSSRYLVKRTGEKVFLECVQDMDHENMFWYRQDPGLGLRLIYFSYDVKMKEKGDIPEGYSVSREKKERFSLILESASTNQTSMYLCASSLDRGRQETQYFGPGTRLLVL.

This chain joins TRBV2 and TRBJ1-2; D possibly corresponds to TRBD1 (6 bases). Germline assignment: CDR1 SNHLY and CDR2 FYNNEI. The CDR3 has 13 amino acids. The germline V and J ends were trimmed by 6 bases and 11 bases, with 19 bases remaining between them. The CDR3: CASSRTAELGYTF. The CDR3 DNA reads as TGTGCCAGCAGCAGGACAGCTGAACTTGGGTACACCTTC.

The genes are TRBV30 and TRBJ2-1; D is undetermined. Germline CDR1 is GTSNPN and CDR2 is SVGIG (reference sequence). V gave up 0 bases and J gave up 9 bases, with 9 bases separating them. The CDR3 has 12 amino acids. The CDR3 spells CAWSVNLSEQFF. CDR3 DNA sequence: TGTGCCTGGAGTGTTAACCTCAGTGAGCAGTTCTTC.

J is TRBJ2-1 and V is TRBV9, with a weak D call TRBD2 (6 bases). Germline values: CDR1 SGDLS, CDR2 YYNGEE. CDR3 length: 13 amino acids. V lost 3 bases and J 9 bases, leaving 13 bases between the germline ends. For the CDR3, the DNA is TGTGCCAGCAGCGGGGGACTCCCTCTTGAGCAGTTCTTC. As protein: CASSGGLPLEQFF. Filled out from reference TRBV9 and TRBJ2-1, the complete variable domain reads DSGVTQTPKHLITATGQRVTLRCSPRSGDLSVYWYQQSLDQGLQFLIQYYNGEERAKGNILERFSAQQFPDLHSELNLSSLELGDSALYFCASSGGLPLEQFFGPGTRLTVL.

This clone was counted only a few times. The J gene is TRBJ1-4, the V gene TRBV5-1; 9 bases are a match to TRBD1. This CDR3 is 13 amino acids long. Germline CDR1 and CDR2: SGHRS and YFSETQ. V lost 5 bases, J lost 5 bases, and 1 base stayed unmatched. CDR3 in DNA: TGCGCCAGCAGAGGACAGGGGAATGAAAAACTGTTTTTT. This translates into CASRGQGNEKLFF.

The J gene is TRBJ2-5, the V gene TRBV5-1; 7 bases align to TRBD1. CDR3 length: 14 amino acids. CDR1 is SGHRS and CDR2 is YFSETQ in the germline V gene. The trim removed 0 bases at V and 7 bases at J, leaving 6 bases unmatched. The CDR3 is CASSLGTGDRTQYF. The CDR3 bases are TGCGCCAGCAGCTTGGGAACAGGGGATAGGACCCAGTACTTC. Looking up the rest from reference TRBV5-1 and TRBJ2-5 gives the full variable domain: KAGVTQTPRYLIKTRGQQVTLSCSPISGHRSVSWYQQTPGQGLQFLFEYFSETQRNKGNFPGRFSGRQFSNSRSEMNVSTLELGDSALYLCASSLGTGDRTQYFGPGTRLLVL.

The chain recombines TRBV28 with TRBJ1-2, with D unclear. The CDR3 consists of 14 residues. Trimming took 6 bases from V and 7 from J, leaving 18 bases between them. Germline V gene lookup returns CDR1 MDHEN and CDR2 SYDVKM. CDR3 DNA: TGTGCCAGCAGCCCTTCCATCCGCGGGGTTGGCTACACCTTC. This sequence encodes CASSPSIRGVGYTF.

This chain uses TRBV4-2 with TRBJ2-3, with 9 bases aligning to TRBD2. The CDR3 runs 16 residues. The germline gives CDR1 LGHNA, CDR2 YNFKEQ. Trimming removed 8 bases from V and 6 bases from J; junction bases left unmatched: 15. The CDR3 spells CASGPPMAGGRDTQYF. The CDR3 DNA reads TGTGCCAGCGGTCCGCCCATGGCGGGAGGGCGGGATACGCAGTATTTT.

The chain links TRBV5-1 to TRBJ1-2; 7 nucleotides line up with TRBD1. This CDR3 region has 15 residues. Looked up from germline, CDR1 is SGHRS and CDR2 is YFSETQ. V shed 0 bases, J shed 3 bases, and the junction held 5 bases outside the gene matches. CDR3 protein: CASSLVPDRDYGYTF. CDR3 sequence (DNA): TGCGCCAGCAGCTTGGTCCCTGACAGGGACTATGGCTACACCTTC. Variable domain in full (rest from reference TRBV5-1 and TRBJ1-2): KAGVTQTPRYLIKTRGQQVTLSCSPISGHRSVSWYQQTPGQGLQFLFEYFSETQRNKGNFPGRFSGRQFSNSRSEMNVSTLELGDSALYLCASSLVPDRDYGYTFGSGTRLTVV.

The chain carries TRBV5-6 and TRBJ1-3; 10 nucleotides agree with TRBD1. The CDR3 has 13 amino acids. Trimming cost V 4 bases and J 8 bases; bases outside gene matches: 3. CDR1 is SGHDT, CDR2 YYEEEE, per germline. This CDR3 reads CASSLGQGDTIYF. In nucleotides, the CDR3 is TGTGCCAGCAGCCTAGGACAGGGGGACACCATATATTTT.

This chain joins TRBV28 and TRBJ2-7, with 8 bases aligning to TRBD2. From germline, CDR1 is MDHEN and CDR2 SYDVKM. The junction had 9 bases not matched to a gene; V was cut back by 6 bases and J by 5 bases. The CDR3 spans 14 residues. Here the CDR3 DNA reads TGTGCCAGCAGGTCGGGGGGGGCGGAACACGAGCAGTACTTC. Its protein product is CASRSGGAEHEQYF.

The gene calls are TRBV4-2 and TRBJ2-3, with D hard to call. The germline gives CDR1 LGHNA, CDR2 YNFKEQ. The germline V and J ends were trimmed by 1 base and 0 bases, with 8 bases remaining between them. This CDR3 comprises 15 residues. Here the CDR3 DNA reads TGTGCCAGCAGCCAAGCTGCAGGTAGCACAGATACGCAGTATTTT. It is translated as CASSQAAGSTDTQYF.

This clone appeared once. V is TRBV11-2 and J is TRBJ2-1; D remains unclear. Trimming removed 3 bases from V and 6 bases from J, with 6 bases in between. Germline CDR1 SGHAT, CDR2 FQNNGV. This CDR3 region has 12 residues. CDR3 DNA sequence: TGTGCCAGCAGCTTTCTGTCCAATGAGCAGTTCTTC. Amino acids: CASSFLSNEQFF.

Here the CDR3 reads CASSINPGLKNTGELFF. CDR3 in DNA: TGTGCCAGCAGCATTAACCCGGGACTTAAGAACACCGGGGAGCTGTTTTTT. The V call is TRBV7-6, the J call TRBJ2-2; D perhaps matches TRBD2 (6 bases). Trimming cost V 5 bases and J 1 base, with 17 bases left between them. Per germline, CDR1 SGHVS and CDR2 FNYEAQ. This CDR3 is 17 amino acids long.

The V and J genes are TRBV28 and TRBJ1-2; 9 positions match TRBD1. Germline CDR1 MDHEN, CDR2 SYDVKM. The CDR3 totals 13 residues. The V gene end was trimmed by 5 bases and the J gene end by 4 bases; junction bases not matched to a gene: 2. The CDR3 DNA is TGTGCCAGCAGTACAGGGGGCATCTATGGCTACACCTTC. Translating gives CASSTGGIYGYTF.

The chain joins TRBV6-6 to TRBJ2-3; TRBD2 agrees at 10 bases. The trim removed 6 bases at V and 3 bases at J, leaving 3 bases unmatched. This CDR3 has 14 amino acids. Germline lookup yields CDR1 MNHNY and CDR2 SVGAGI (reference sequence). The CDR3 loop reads CASRSGRATDTQYF. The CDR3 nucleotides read TGTGCCAGCAGGAGCGGGAGGGCAACAGATACGCAGTATTTT.

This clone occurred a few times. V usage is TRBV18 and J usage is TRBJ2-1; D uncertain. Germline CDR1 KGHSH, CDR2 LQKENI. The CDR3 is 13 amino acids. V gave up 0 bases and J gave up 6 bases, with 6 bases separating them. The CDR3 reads CASSPPASNEQFF. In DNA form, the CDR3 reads TGTGCCAGCTCACCACCGGCTAGCAATGAGCAGTTCTTC.

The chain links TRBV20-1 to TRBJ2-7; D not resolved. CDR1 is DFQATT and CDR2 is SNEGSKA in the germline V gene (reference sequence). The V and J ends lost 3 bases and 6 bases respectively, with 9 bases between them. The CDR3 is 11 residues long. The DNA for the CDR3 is TGCAGTGCTAGTTCTATCCCCGAGCAGTACTTC. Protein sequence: CSASSIPEQYF.

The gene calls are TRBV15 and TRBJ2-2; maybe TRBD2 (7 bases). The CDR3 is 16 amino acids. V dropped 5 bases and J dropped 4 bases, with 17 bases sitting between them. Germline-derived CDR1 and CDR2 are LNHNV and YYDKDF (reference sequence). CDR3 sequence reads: CATSGRGGGTTGELFF. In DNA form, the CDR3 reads TGTGCCACCAGCGGACGGGGAGGGGGGACCACCGGGGAGCTGTTTTTT.

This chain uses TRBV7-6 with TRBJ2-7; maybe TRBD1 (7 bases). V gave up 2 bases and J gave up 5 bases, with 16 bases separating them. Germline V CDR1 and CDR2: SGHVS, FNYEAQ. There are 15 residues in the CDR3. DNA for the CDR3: TGTGCCAGCAGCTTATCCCCAAGCAGGGGGGACGAGCAGTACTTC. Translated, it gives CASSLSPSRGDEQYF.

The CDR3: CAISDIGTGDTIYF. The CDR3 nucleotides are TGTGCCATCAGTGATATCGGGACAGGGGACACCATATATTTT. The V gene is TRBV10-3, the J gene TRBJ1-3, with 10 bases fitting TRBD1. Germline V CDR1 and CDR2: ENHRY, SYGVKD. V lost 3 bases and J lost 8; bases outside the gene matches: 4. The CDR3 has 14 amino acids.